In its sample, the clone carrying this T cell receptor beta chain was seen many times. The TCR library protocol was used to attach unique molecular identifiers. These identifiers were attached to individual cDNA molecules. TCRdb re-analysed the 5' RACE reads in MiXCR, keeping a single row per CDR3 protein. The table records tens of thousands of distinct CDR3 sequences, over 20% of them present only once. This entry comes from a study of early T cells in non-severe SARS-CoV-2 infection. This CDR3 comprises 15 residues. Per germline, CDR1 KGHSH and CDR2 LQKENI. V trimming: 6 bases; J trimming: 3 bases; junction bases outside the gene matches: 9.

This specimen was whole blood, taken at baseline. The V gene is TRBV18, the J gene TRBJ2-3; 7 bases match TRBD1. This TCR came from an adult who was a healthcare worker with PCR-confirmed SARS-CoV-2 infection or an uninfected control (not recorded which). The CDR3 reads CASSTGGTDTDTQYF. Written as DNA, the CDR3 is TGTGCCAGCTCCACCGGTGGGACAGATACAGATACGCAGTATTTT.